Listed below are T cell receptor beta chains from one sample, sequenced in a study of control samples from healthy donors and cancer patients. Here immunoSEQ multiplex PCR was the method, and the copy in TCRdb shows in-frame clones only, minus some. The table has tens of thousands of clones, just under 90% seen once. Sequenced material: blood. These receptors were collected from a man aged 50-60 years in good health. CDR3s include the opening cysteine and the closing phenylalanine or tryptophan.

TRBV18 | CASSPGQGRGYTF
TRBV11-2 | CASSVNTEAFF
TRBV12-3/TRBV12-4 | CASRDTGELFF
TRBV19 | CASSILSAGLGGEKLFF
TRBV7-8 | CASSYGLAGVKNIQYF
TRBV10-3 | CAIRDRTDQPQHF
TRBV7-3 | CASSSTGYTEAFF
TRBV24-1 | CATSDPGKPNTEAFF
TRBV19 | CASSPGGSAKNIQYF
TRBV18 | CASSPNGAGTEAFF
TRBV9 | CASSDYSGGAGDTQYF
TRBV5-6 | CASSLGTGEDGYTF
TRBV3-1/TRBV3-2 | CASSQDGTGSWATEAFF
TRBV7-8 | CASSFLRLGPLFAPQHF
TRBV7-2 | CASSLRRLAAQETQYF
TRBV12-3/TRBV12-4 | CASRHRGSYEQYF
TRBV9 | CASSVDLGGANYGYTF
TRBV5-8 | CASSFSLLGADTQYF
TRBV29-1 | CSADRAETDTQYF
TRBV5-5 | CASSLGGTGGGNTEAFF
TRBV20-1 | CSASSGGRGETQYF
TRBV28 | CASSLWGRQPNTEAFF
TRBV6-4 | CASSDSLLGAYEQYF
TRBV9 | CASSVGQAVEGYTF
TRBV12-3/TRBV12-4 | CASSFGNTEAFF
TRBV10-3 | CAISDRVGNQPQHF
TRBV7-7 | CASSSIPPGLARETQYF
TRBV10-3 | CAISGIQETQYF
TRBV10-3 | CAISEPNLGPMGNTEAFF
TRBV6-1 | CASSEPADRVNTEAFF